This T cell receptor beta chain appears in the sequencing data of a study of Graves' ophthalmopathy and Graves' hyperthyroidism. This CDR3 spans 13 amino acids. Germline-derived CDR1 and CDR2 are SNHLY and FYNNEI. The germline V and J ends were trimmed by 5 bases and 2 bases, with 7 bases remaining between them. Amplification of TCR beta CDR3 regions used RNA transcripts. HTBI-primed RT-PCR formed the first round, and a multiplex PCR formed the second. From the multiplex PCR reads, TCRdb called clonotypes with MiXCR, one entry per CDR3 protein. The sample shows over 650,000 distinct CDR3 sequences, 35% to 50% of them seen only once.

This receptor was identified in an adult man with Graves' ophthalmopathy. What was sequenced was peripheral blood. V gene TRBV2 combines with J gene TRBJ1-3; D is unclear. The CDR3 DNA reads TGTGCCAGCAGTTTAATTCCTGGAAACACCATATATTTT. Its protein is CASSLIPGNTIYF.